This T cell receptor (beta chain) was retrieved from a study of post-analysis software for immune sequencing data. Findings and limits, study-wide: Patients had higher frequencies than controls of roughly 5 TRBV segments, including TRBV5-6, TRBV5-1 and TRBV20-1.

Included in the TCR beta cDNA libraries were unique molecular identifiers. TCRdb fed the PCR reads into MiXCR, producing one record per CDR3 protein. The data contain approximately 630,000 distinct CDR3 sequences, 55% to 60% of them seen just once; the ten biggest clones take up about 11%. Concerning this clonotype itself: What it binds is unknown.

V shed 6 bases and J shed 5 bases, with 19 bases lying between them. The germline V gene has CDR1 SEHNR and CDR2 FQNEAQ (reference sequence). CDR3 size: 15 residues. The rearrangement links TRBV7-9 to TRBJ1-1; a weak D match, TRBD1 (5 bases). The source of this sequence is a girl between 2 and 10 years old with multiple sclerosis. The specimen was blood. CDR3 protein: CASRVGAVEGTEAFF. The CDR3 nucleotides read TGTGCCAGCAGAGTAGGGGCGGTAGAGGGAACTGAAGCTTTCTTT.